The clone carrying this T cell receptor (beta chain) has only a few counts. Nobody among the patients had been given any treatment before thyroid surgery. The sample originates from a study of metastatic and nonmetastatic thyroid tumors. TCRdb reanalyzed the PCR reads via MiXCR. This repertoire shows about 30,000 clones, 20% to 25% found once; its top ten account for around two fifths. This CDR3 contains 14 residues. The germline V and J ends were trimmed by 4 bases and 1 base, with 10 bases remaining between them. The germline gives CDR1 MGHRA, CDR2 YSYEKL. The TCR was taken from a female donor with papillary thyroid cancer or a benign thyroid nodule (not recorded which). Some clones in this sample may be carry-over from other donors' samples. The sequenced sample was blood. The chain has TRBV4-1 and TRBJ1-1; possible D gene TRBD1, 6 bases. The CDR3 bases are TGCGCCAGCAGCCGACAGGCAAGGAACACTGAAGCTTTCTTT. Translated, it gives CASSRQARNTEAFF.